This TCR beta chain stems from a study of cytomegalovirus exposure and HLA in healthy donors. In the case of this clone: Its antigen is undetermined.

This CDR3 region has 16 residues. CDR1 is KGHSH, CDR2 LQKENI, per germline. The V and J ends lost 3 bases and 2 bases, in that order; junction bases with no gene match: 7. Primers included in the PCR were 60 Vbeta and 13 Jbeta primers. Sequencing used immunoSEQ multiplex PCR; TCRdb keeps in-frame clones, though not all of them. The data contain under 110,000 clones, roughly 71% of them singletons. Study-level points and caveats: Using a false discovery rate of 0.05, a later analysis showed that fewer than 20,000 TCR beta sequences were associated with HLA alleles.

The source of this sequence is a man in his fifties or sixties in good health and CMV-seronegative. The material sequenced was PBMCs. J is TRBJ2-7 and V is TRBV18; 10 bases map to TRBD1. CDR3 DNA sequence: TGTGCCAGCTCACCCCCGACAGGGGGCTCAACCTACGAGCAGTACTTC. Its protein is CASSPPTGGSTYEQYF.